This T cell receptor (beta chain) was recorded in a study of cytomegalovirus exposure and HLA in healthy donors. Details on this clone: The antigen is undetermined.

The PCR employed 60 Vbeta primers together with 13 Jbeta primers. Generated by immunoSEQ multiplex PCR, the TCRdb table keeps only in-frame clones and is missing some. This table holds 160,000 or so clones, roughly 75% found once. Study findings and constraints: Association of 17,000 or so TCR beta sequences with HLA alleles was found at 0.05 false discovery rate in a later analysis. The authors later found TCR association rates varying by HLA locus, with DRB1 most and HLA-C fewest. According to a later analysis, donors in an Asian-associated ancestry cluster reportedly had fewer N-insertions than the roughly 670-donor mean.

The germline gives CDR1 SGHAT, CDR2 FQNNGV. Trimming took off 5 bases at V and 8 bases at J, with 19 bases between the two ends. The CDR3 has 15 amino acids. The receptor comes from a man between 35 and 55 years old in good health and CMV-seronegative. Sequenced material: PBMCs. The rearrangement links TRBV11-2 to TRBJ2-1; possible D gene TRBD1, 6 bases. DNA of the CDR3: TGTGCCAGCAGCCCCCAGGACAGAGAAGGTTATGAGCAGTTCTTC. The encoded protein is CASSPQDREGYEQFF.